What follows are 8 T cell receptor beta chains derived from one specimen sequenced in a study of blood T cell repertoires in COVID-19. The table came from immunoSEQ multiplex PCR; TCRdb's copy has only in-frame clones and leaves some out. This sample yields about 250,000 clones, of which about 83% are seen a single time; roughly 5.2% belongs to the top ten. The sequencing sample was made of peripheral blood. Receptors were obtained from a woman older than 75 with COVID-19, enrolled during active disease.

The J gene is TRBJ1-1, the V gene TRBV12-3 or TRBV12-4; 10 bases are a match to TRBD1. J was trimmed by 5 bases and V by 9 bases; bases with no gene match: 3. CDR3 length equals 12 residues. The CDR3 DNA reads TGTGCCAGTGGACAGGGGGTTACTGAAGCTTTCTTT. Its translation is CASGQGVTEAFF.

The chain employs TRBV7-2 and TRBJ1-6; 7 bases match TRBD1. The CDR3 has 14 residues. The ends lost 2 bases at V and 10 bases at J; junction bases unmatched: 5. Germline values: CDR1 SGHTA, CDR2 FQGNSA. CDR3 nucleotide sequence: TGTGCCAGCAGCTTATTAGGGGGCGAATCACCCCTCCACTTT. It codes for CASSLLGGESPLHF.

The table lists this clone with a count of one. The chain combines TRBV6-5 with TRBJ1-1; D is perhaps TRBD1 (5 bases). The V gene lost 2 bases and the J gene lost 9 bases, with 13 bases spanning the gap. Per germline, CDR1 MNHEY and CDR2 SVGAGI. The CDR3 is 13 residues long. The CDR3 here is CASSYEDKLQAFF. The DNA of the CDR3 is TGTGCCAGCAGTTACGAGGACAAACTTCAAGCTTTCTTT.

The CDR3 DNA sequence: TGTGCCAGCAATATGGCAGGTACGCAGTATTTT. It is translated as CASNMAGTQYF. The rearrangement links TRBV3-1 (or the pseudogene TRBV3-2) to TRBJ2-3; no clear D gene. Germline CDR1 LGHDT, CDR2 YNNKEL (reference sequence). Trimming removed 7 bases at V and 8 bases at J, with 10 bases between. This CDR3 contains 11 residues.

This rearrangement joins TRBV2 to TRBJ2-2, with 10 bases that match TRBD2. This CDR3 is built from 15 residues. Germline V CDR1 and CDR2: SNHLY, FYNNEI. The V gene end was trimmed by 6 bases and the J gene end by 2 bases; junction bases not matched to a gene: 3. This CDR3 reads CASRLAGGNTGELFF. The DNA of the CDR3 is TGTGCCAGCAGATTAGCGGGGGGTAACACCGGGGAGCTGTTTTTT.

This clone was observed a single time. The V call is TRBV6-6, the J call TRBJ2-7; 8 bases fit TRBD2. The V gene's germline CDR1 is MNHNY and CDR2 SVGAGI (reference sequence). J gave up 4 bases and V 6 bases, and 11 bases lay outside the gene matches. The CDR3 is made up of 15 amino acids. The CDR3 sequence is CASSREAGGAYEQYF. CDR3 nucleotide sequence: TGTGCCAGCAGCCGAGAGGCGGGGGGTGCGTACGAGCAGTACTTC.

The chain carries TRBV7-9 and TRBJ2-1; 7 positions agree with TRBD1. Trimming cost V 3 bases and J 7 bases; bases outside gene matches: 9. The germline CDR1 and CDR2 sequences are SEHNR and FQNEAQ (reference sequence). This CDR3 has 15 residues. The CDR3 region is CASSFPPQGLNEQFF. DNA of the CDR3: TGTGCCAGCAGCTTCCCCCCACAGGGGCTGAATGAGCAGTTCTTC.

The V and J genes are TRBV6-5 and TRBJ1-4, with D perhaps matching TRBD1 (5 bases). The CDR3 sequence is 14 residues long. V lost 2 bases, J lost 8 bases, and 12 bases lay in between. The V gene's germline CDR1 is MNHEY and CDR2 SVGAGI. The CDR3 sequence is CASSYRTGGEKLFF. As DNA, the CDR3 is TGTGCCAGCAGTTACCGGACGGGGGGAGAAAAACTGTTTTTT.